Following are 30 T cell receptor beta chains from one sample sequenced in a study of T cells expressing NK-cell markers. TCRdb re-called the 5' RACE reads; every CDR3 protein appears as one record, without DNA. The sample has more than 400,000 distinct CDR3 sequences, and its top ten clones hold about 7.3%. Sequencing was carried out using blood T cells: a sorted CD56 or NKG2C T cell subset, CD4+ or CD8+ T cells, or bulk PBMC T cells (not recorded which). Receptors originate from a woman aged 18-69 years in good health.

The chain couples TRBV2 to TRBJ2-1. From germline, CDR1 is SNHLY and CDR2 FYNNEI. The CDR3 has 13 residues. This chain's CDR3 is CASSEAFSGKRFF.

The chain joins TRBV20-1 to TRBJ2-2; TCRdb selects TRBD1, and the lack of DNA leaves this call unchecked. The CDR3 length is 17 residues. Germline CDR1 is DFQATT and CDR2 is SNEGSKA (reference sequence). This chain's CDR3 is CSARGRTAGRFSHELFF.

This chain connects TRBV4-3 to TRBJ2-3; as DNA is missing, the TRBD1 call by TCRdb cannot be tested. Germline assignment: CDR1 LGHNA and CDR2 YSLEER. The CDR3 has 17 residues. The chain's CDR3 is CASSQDPPGVRTDTQYF.

The J gene is TRBJ1-1, the V gene TRBV20-1; the TCRdb call, TRBD1, lacks DNA for checking. Germline values: CDR1 DFQATT, CDR2 SNEGSKA (reference sequence). The CDR3 is made up of 14 amino acids. The chain's CDR3 is CSATGTGSHTEAFF.

CDR3 residues: CASSFGGGVAGYSEQFF. This rearrangement joins TRBV27 to TRBJ2-1; TCRdb proposes TRBD1, but this gene call is untestable without DNA. The CDR3 runs to 17 residues. Germline V gene data show CDR1 as MNHEY and CDR2 as SMNVEV (reference sequence).

The rearrangement joins TRBV20-1 to TRBJ2-1; TCRdb gives TRBD1 as the D gene, but with no DNA this cannot be confirmed. The V gene's germline CDR1 is DFQATT and CDR2 SNEGSKA (reference sequence). The CDR3 loop spans 14 amino acids. This CDR3 is CSARDGVQGNEQFF.

CDR3 protein: CAWTLRTVSREAFF. The chain employs TRBV30 and TRBJ1-1; TCRdb calls TRBD1, which cannot be checked without DNA. Germline V gene sequence: CDR1 GTSNPN, CDR2 SVGIG (reference sequence). The CDR3 extends over 14 amino acids. The full variable domain, in which reference TRBV30 and TRBJ1-1 provide the parts outside the CDR3, is SQTIHQWPATLVQPVGSPLSLECTVEGTSNPNLYWYRQAAGRGLQLLFYSVGIGQISSEVPQNLSASRPQDRQFILSSKKLLLSDSGFYLCAWTLRTVSREAFFGQGTRLTVV.

The chain has TRBV7-2 and TRBJ1-1; with no DNA, the TCRdb D assignment of TRBD1 cannot be verified. Germline V gene data show CDR1 as SGHTA and CDR2 as FQGNSA. This CDR3 spans 15 amino acids. The CDR3 here is CASSSDGTGRTEAFF.

The rearrangement joins TRBV7-2 to TRBJ1-6; TCRdb's D gene call, TRBD1, goes unchecked for lack of DNA. The CDR3 covers 14 residues. Germline lookup yields CDR1 SGHTA and CDR2 FQGNSA. The CDR3 spells CASSPLAGASPLHF.

The genes are TRBV13 and TRBJ2-5; TCRdb names TRBD2, which stays unverified in the absence of DNA. Germline-derived CDR1 and CDR2 are PRHDT and FYEKMQ (reference sequence). This CDR3 contains 15 residues. The CDR3 spells CASSRLSGVGETQYF.

This chain links TRBV5-4 with TRBJ2-7; TCRdb proposes TRBD1, but this gene call is untestable without DNA. This CDR3 is 15 amino acids long. Germline-derived CDR1 and CDR2 are SGHNT and YYREEE (reference sequence). Here the CDR3 reads CASSPAGTGAREQYF.

J is TRBJ2-5 and V is TRBV11-1; the TRBD2 assignment by TCRdb is unverifiable without DNA. CDR1 and CDR2 from the germline V gene are SGHAT and FQDESV (reference sequence). CDR3 length: 19 residues. The CDR3: CASSLRRGTSGALRETQYF.

J is TRBJ2-2 and V is TRBV10-1; the D call of TRBD1 rests on TCRdb alone, since no DNA is present to check it. The CDR3 is 16 amino acids. Germline values: CDR1 WNHNN, CDR2 SYGVQD (reference sequence). The CDR3 is CASSELQGANTGELFF.

This chain links TRBV20-1 with TRBJ2-7. The length of the CDR3 is 12 residues. Germline CDR1 reads DFQATT; CDR2 reads SNEGSKA (reference sequence). The CDR3 loop is CGLRGEFYEQYF.

The chain recombines TRBV28 with TRBJ2-1; TCRdb selects TRBD2, and the lack of DNA leaves this call unchecked. The germline gives CDR1 MDHEN, CDR2 SYDVKM. The CDR3 loop spans 15 amino acids. This chain's CDR3 is CASSFLARSGNEQFF.

The chain uses TRBV5-1 and TRBJ1-1; the D gene TCRdb calls, TRBD1, cannot be checked with no DNA. CDR3 length equals 14 residues. Germline V gives CDR1 SGHRS, CDR2 YFSETQ. The CDR3 protein is CASTLGTDNTEAFF.

The chain has TRBV20-1 and TRBJ2-5; TCRdb indicates TRBD2, and absent DNA this call remains unverified. From germline, CDR1 is DFQATT and CDR2 SNEGSKA (reference sequence). This CDR3 comprises 17 residues. This CDR3 reads CSARSPGTSVIQETQYF.

The rearrangement uses TRBV4-3 and TRBJ1-6. This CDR3 comprises 15 residues. Looked up from germline, CDR1 is LGHNA and CDR2 is YSLEER. CDR3 region: CASSQDRGVVSPLHF.

The chain carries TRBV4-1 and TRBJ1-4; TCRdb indicates TRBD1, and absent DNA this call remains unverified. CDR1 is MGHRA and CDR2 is YSYEKL in the germline V gene. The CDR3 length is 16 residues. The chain's CDR3 is CASSQENRGLAEKLFF.

This chain uses TRBV20-1 with TRBJ1-4. The CDR3 contains 12 residues. Germline V lookup: CDR1 DFQATT, CDR2 SNEGSKA (reference sequence). The CDR3 sequence: CSAGPTNEKLFF.

The chain combines TRBV12-3 or TRBV12-4 with TRBJ2-2; TCRdb's D gene call, TRBD2, goes unchecked for lack of DNA. The CDR3 has 17 residues. The CDR3 loop reads CASSLSGLAGNTGELFF.

The V call is TRBV25-1, the J call TRBJ1-4; TCRdb's D gene call, TRBD1, goes unchecked for lack of DNA. CDR1 MGHDK and CDR2 SYGVNS come from the germline V gene. The CDR3 sequence is 13 residues long. CDR3: CASSRNTGEKLFF.

The rearrangement uses TRBV5-5 and TRBJ2-1; TCRdb lists TRBD2, though no DNA is available to test this call. The V gene's germline CDR1 is SGHKS and CDR2 YYEKEE (reference sequence). This CDR3 has 17 amino acids. CDR3: CASSPLYPGGNYNEQFF.

The J gene is TRBJ2-2, the V gene TRBV5-6; TCRdb selects TRBD2, and the lack of DNA leaves this call unchecked. Germline CDR1 and CDR2: SGHDT and YYEEEE. This CDR3 spans 16 amino acids. The CDR3 protein is CASSPTPGLQSGELFF.

This chain connects TRBV20-1 to TRBJ2-2; TCRdb's assignment of TRBD1 cannot be checked, as there is no DNA. This CDR3 has 14 residues. CDR1 and CDR2 (germline): DFQATT, SNEGSKA (reference sequence). The CDR3 loop is CSAPGTENTGELFF.

The rearrangement uses TRBV29-1 and TRBJ1-1. This CDR3 has 14 residues. The germline V gene has CDR1 SQVTM and CDR2 ANQGSEA. CDR3 sequence reads: CSVVKGSMNTEAFF.

This chain links TRBV5-1 with TRBJ2-3. This CDR3 has 14 amino acids. Per the germline V gene, CDR1 is SGHRS and CDR2 is YFSETQ. The CDR3 sequence is CASSIGLAADTQYF.

The rearrangement links TRBV4-1 to TRBJ1-2. The CDR3 consists of 14 residues. From germline, CDR1 is MGHRA and CDR2 YSYEKL. The CDR3 sequence: CASSQAKGFYGYTF.

V and J are TRBV30 and TRBJ1-2; with no DNA, the TCRdb D assignment of TRBD1 cannot be verified. The CDR3 covers 13 residues. Germline CDR1 is GTSNPN and CDR2 is SVGIG (reference sequence). The CDR3 reads CACDRGLRYGYTF. The variable domain in full, with the rest retrieved from reference TRBV30 and TRBJ1-2, is SQTIHQWPATLVQPVGSPLSLECTVEGTSNPNLYWYRQAAGRGLQLLFYSVGIGQISSEVPQNLSASRPQDRQFILSSKKLLLSDSGFYLCACDRGLRYGYTFGSGTRLTVV.

The chain links TRBV29-1 to TRBJ2-7; TCRdb's assignment of TRBD1 cannot be checked, as there is no DNA. Germline V gene data show CDR1 as SQVTM and CDR2 as ANQGSEA. The CDR3 runs to 14 residues. CDR3 residues: CSVTGAHPSYEQYF.